This record covers a single TCR beta chain. Assay runs were performed at deep level. Produced via immunoSEQ multiplex PCR; TCRdb's table is partial and in-frame only. The sample lists approximately 1,500,000 clones, more than 95% occurring once. This sample was taken from a study of shared clonotypes between healthy human individuals. The junction had 9 bases not matched to a gene; V was cut back by 7 bases and J by 6 bases. The CDR3 length is 14 residues. Germline CDR1 reads MNHNS; CDR2 reads SASEGT. This clonotype was sampled from a man aged 25-45 years in good health. What was sequenced was naive CD4+ T cells sorted from blood. Subset: CD45RA+ positively selected. This chain uses TRBV6-1 with TRBJ2-7; TRBD2 aligns across 10 bases. CDR3 coding DNA: TGTGCCAGCATTTTGACTAGCGGGTTACGCGAGCAGTACTTC. It encodes CASILTSGLREQYF.